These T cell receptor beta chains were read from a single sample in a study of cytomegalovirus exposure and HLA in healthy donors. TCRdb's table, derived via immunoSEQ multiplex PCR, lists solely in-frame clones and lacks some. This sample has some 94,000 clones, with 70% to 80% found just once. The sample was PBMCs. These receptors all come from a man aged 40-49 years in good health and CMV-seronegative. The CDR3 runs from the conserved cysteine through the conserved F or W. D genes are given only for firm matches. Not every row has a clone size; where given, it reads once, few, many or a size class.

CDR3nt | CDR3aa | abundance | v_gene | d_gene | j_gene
TGTGCCAGTAGTCGGACGGGGCAAGAGACCCAGTACTTC | CASSRTGQETQYF | - | TRBV19 | - | TRBJ2-5
TGTGCCACCAGCAGAGACAGGGCAGGGGGATCTTATGGCTACACCTTC | CATSRDRAGGSYGYTF | few | TRBV15 | TRBD1 | TRBJ1-2
TGTGCCAGCAGACCACCTGGAAGCGTGGAGACCCAGTACTTC | CASRPPGSVETQYF | few | TRBV27 | - | TRBJ2-5
TGTGCCAGCAGTGACCCGACAGAGCCCTACGAGCAGTACTTC | CASSDPTEPYEQYF | - | TRBV25-1 | - | TRBJ2-7
TGTGCCAGCAGTTTCGACAGGGATCAGCCCCAGCATTTT | CASSFDRDQPQHF | - | TRBV27 | TRBD1 | TRBJ1-5
TGTGCCACCAGCAGAGGGACAGATTCCTACGAGCAGTACTTC | CATSRGTDSYEQYF | few | TRBV15 | - | TRBJ2-7
TGTGCCTGGAAGGACAGAAATTTCGCGAACACCGGGGAGCTGTTTTTT | CAWKDRNFANTGELFF | - | TRBV30 | - | TRBJ2-2
TGTGCCAGCAGCCAAACCCGGGACAGCCACGAGCAGTACTTC | CASSQTRDSHEQYF | - | TRBV4-2 | TRBD1 | TRBJ2-7
TGTGCCACCAGCAGAAGGGAGTCCACCGGGGAGCTGTTTTTT | CATSRRESTGELFF | - | TRBV15 | - | TRBJ2-2
TGTGCCAGTGCGTTGGGACACTCGAACACCGGGGAGCTGTTTTTT | CASALGHSNTGELFF | few | TRBV21-1 | - | TRBJ2-2
TGCGCCAGCAGCCAAGAGGCCGGGCTAGCGGGACAGCAGTTCTTC | CASSQEAGLAGQQFF | - | TRBV4-1 | TRBD2 | TRBJ2-1
TGTGCCAGCAGTTTACTTGGCAGGGGCGAGAACACTGAAGCTTTCTTT | CASSLLGRGENTEAFF | - | TRBV27 | - | TRBJ1-1
TGTGCCAGCAGAACCCAACTGGCGGCCATGAACACTGAAGCTTTCTTT | CASRTQLAAMNTEAFF | - | TRBV2 | - | TRBJ1-1
TGTGCCAGCAGTGCGACAGGGGGACCCTCCTACGAGCAGTACTTC | CASSATGGPSYEQYF | - | TRBV6-1 | TRBD1 | TRBJ2-7
TGTGCCAGCAGACCCACGGGGGGTGTCCGTGAGCAGTACTTC | CASRPTGGVREQYF | - | TRBV28 | TRBD2 | TRBJ2-7
TGTGCCAGCAGCCTGGCGGGACCTAGAGCTGGCGAGCAGTACTTC | CASSLAGPRAGEQYF | - | TRBV6-5 | - | TRBJ2-7
TGTGCCAGCAGCCCGAACCGGGACAGGGGGGCGAGCACTGAAGCTTTCTTT | CASSPNRDRGASTEAFF | - | TRBV7-9 | TRBD1 | TRBJ1-1
TGTGCCAGCAGCTTAGTGATCAGGGGAACTGAAGCTTTCTTT | CASSLVIRGTEAFF | - | TRBV13 | - | TRBJ1-1
TGTGCCAGCAGCTTTAATCCAGGGGGCCATGGCTACACCTTC | CASSFNPGGHGYTF | - | TRBV13 | TRBD1 | TRBJ1-2
TGTGCCAGCAGGGGTAGCGGGAGGGGGTCCCTTAATGAGCAGTTCTTC | CASRGSGRGSLNEQFF | once | TRBV5-6 | TRBD2 | TRBJ2-1
TGCGCCAGCAGCCCCCCAGGGGGCGGTGAGACCCAGTACTTC | CASSPPGGGETQYF | - | TRBV5-1 | TRBD1 | TRBJ2-5
TGTGCCAGCAGCTTGTGGGCAGTCCTAGCCAAAAACATTCAGTACTTC | CASSLWAVLAKNIQYF | - | TRBV5-4 | - | TRBJ2-4
TGCAGCGTAGCAGGGGAAGAAGGAAGCATTCAGTACTTC | CSVAGEEGSIQYF | - | TRBV29-1 | - | TRBJ2-4
TGTGCCAGCAGTGCCCAGAACTACGAGCAGTACTTC | CASSAQNYEQYF | - | TRBV2 | - | TRBJ2-7
TGTGCCAGCAGCCAAGAATTCGGTCAGGGGGGCGGAACTGAAAAACTGTTTTTT | CASSQEFGQGGGTEKLFF | - | TRBV4-2 | TRBD1 | TRBJ1-4
TGTGCCATCAGTGGGCCGACAGGGGGTAATGAGCAGTTCTTC | CAISGPTGGNEQFF | - | TRBV10-3 | TRBD1 | TRBJ2-1
TGTGCCTGGACCAGGGGTGGCACTGAAGCTTTCTTT | CAWTRGGTEAFF | - | TRBV30 | - | TRBJ1-1
TGCGCCAGCAGCTTGCAGTCCCACGAGCAGTACTTC | CASSLQSHEQYF | - | TRBV5-1 | - | TRBJ2-7
TGTGCCAGCAGCCCTAACTTTGTCAATGAGCAGTTCTTC | CASSPNFVNEQFF | once | TRBV11-2 | - | TRBJ2-1
TGTGCCAGCAGCTTGGGGAGGAATCAGCCCCAGCATTTT | CASSLGRNQPQHF | - | TRBV5-4 | - | TRBJ1-5